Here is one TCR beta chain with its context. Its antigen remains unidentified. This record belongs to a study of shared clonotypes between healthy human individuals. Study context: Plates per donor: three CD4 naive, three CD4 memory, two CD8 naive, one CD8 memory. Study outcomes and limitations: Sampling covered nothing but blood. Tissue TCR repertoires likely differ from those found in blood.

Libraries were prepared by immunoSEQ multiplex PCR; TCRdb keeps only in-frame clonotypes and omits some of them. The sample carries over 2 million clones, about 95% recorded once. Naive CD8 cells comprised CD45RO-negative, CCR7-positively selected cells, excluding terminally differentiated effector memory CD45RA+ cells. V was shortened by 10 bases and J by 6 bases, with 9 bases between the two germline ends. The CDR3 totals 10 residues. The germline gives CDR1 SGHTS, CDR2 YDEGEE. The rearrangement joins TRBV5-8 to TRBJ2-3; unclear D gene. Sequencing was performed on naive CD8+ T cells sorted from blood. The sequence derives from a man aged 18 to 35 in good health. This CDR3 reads CAPSWDTQYF. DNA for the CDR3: TGTGCCCCTTCTTGGGATACGCAGTATTTT.